Included here is one TCR beta chain sequence, with context. This record belongs to a study of patients and donors after allogeneic stem cell transplantation. Each CDR3 protein gets one entry after TCRdb re-called the RT-PCR reads with MiXCR. Of over 350,000 distinct CDR3 sequences in the sample, 16% were seen once. The receptor comes from a human donor who was either an allogeneic HSCT recipient or a stem cell or donor lymphocyte infusion donor (not recorded which). It is not recorded whose cells these are; they may come from a transplant donor. The sample was blood, either unsorted or a sorted T cell fraction (not recorded which).

The CDR3: CASRPGALNQPQHF. CDR3 DNA: TGTGCCAGCAGACCCGGGGCCCTCAATCAGCCCCAGCATTTT. The chain couples TRBV12-3 or TRBV12-4 to TRBJ1-5; TRBD1 might be the D (5 bases). V lost 6 bases, J lost 3 bases, and 12 bases lay in between. The CDR3 extends over 14 amino acids.